The clone carrying this T cell receptor (beta chain) was picked up a small number of times. Its antigen is not identified. It was with 60 Vbeta and 13 Jbeta primers that the PCR ran. Clones were sequenced by immunoSEQ multiplex PCR, and TCRdb holds only the in-frame ones, with some missing. The sample records 95,000 to 150,000 clones, 81% being singletons. The CDR3 covers 15 residues. In germline, CDR1 is SQVTM, CDR2 ANQGSEA. The junction had 5 bases not matched to a gene; V was cut back by 2 bases and J by 1 base. The source of the sample is a study of cytomegalovirus exposure and HLA in healthy donors. Study-wide points: Sequencing depth roughly uniform across donors was assumed in presence/absence analyses. The study dropped some indistinguishable V segments, TRBV6-2 and TRBV6-3 among them. Associated with cytomegalovirus, according to the listing, were some 180 TCR beta chains.

What was sequenced was PBMCs. The receptor was isolated from a woman aged 40 to 49 in good health and CMV-seronegative. The chain combines TRBV29-1 with TRBJ2-5, with 9 nucleotides matching TRBD2. The CDR3 protein is CSVESLAGFQETQYF. CDR3 DNA: TGCAGCGTTGAATCCCTAGCGGGGTTCCAAGAGACCCAGTACTTC.